This T cell receptor (beta chain) was sequenced during a study of T-cell reconstitution after alpha-beta-depleted transplantation in children. This CDR3 spans 15 amino acids. The V and J ends lost 4 bases and 0 bases respectively, with 13 bases between them. Germline V gene sequence: CDR1 DFQATT, CDR2 SNEGSKA (reference sequence). This clonotype was observed a few times. What it binds is not known. Unique molecular identifiers were used in preparing the TCRbeta library. A single record per CDR3 protein comes from TCRdb applying MiXCR to the PCR reads. This table holds 610,000 or so distinct CDR3 sequences, 25% to 30% found once. Study findings and constraints: About two months after transplant, alpha-beta T cells reportedly came from several hundred expanded graft clones.

This receptor was taken from a boy under two years old with Wiskott-Aldrich syndrome, due to receive a stem cell transplant. Here the sequenced sample was PBMCs, taken before TCRalphabeta/CD19-depleted stem cell transplant. The chain recombines TRBV20-1 with TRBJ1-5; no clear D gene. CDR3 residues: CSATRTKHSNQPQHF. The CDR3 DNA reads TGCAGTGCTACCCGGACCAAGCATAGCAATCAGCCCCAGCATTTT.